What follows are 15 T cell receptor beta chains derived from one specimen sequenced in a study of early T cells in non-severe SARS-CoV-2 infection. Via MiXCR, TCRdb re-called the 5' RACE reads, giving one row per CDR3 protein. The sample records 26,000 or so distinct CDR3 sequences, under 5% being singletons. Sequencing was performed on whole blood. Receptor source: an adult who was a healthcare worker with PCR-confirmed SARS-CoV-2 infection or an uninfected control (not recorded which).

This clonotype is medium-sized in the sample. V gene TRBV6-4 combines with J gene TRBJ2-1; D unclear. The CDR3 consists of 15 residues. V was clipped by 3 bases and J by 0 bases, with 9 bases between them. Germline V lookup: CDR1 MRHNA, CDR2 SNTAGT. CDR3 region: CASSDARSSYNEQFF. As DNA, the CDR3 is TGTGCCAGCAGTGATGCTAGGAGCTCCTACAATGAGCAGTTCTTC.

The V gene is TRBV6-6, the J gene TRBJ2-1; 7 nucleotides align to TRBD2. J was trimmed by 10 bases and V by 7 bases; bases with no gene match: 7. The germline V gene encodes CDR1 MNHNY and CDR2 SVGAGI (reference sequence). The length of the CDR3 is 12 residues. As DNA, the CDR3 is TGTGCCAGCACGAGGGAGGGCTGGGAGCAGTTCTTC. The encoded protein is CASTREGWEQFF.

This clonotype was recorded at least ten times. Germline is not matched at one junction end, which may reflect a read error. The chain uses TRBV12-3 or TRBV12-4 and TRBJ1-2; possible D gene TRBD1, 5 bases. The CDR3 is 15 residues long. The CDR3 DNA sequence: TGTGTCAGCAGTCCGGGACTGATAAGAAATTATGGCTACACCTTC. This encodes CVSSPGLIRNYGYTF.

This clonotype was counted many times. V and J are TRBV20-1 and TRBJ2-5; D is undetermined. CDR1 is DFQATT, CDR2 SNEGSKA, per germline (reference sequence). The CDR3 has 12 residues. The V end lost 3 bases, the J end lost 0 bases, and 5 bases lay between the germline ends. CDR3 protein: CSASPYQETQYF. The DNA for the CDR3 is TGCAGTGCTAGCCCGTACCAAGAGACCCAGTACTTC.

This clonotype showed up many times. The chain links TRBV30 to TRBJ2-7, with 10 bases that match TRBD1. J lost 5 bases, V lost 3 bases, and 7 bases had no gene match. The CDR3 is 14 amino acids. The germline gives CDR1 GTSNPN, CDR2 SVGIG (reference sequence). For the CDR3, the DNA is TGTGCCTGGAGCTCCGGGACAGGGGCTGACGAGCAGTACTTC. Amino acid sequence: CAWSSGTGADEQYF.

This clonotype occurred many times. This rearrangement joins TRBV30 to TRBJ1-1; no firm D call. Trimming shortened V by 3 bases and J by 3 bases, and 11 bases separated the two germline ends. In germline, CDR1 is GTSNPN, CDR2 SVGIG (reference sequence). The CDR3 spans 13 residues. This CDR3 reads CAWRAERDTEAFF. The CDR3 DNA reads TGTGCCTGGAGGGCGGAGCGGGACACTGAAGCTTTCTTT.

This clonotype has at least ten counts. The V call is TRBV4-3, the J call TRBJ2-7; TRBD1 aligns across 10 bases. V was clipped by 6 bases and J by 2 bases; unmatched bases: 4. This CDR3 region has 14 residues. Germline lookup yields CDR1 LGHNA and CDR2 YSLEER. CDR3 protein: CASSPGTGAYEQYF. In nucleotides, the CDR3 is TGCGCCAGCAGTCCCGGGACAGGGGCCTACGAGCAGTACTTC.

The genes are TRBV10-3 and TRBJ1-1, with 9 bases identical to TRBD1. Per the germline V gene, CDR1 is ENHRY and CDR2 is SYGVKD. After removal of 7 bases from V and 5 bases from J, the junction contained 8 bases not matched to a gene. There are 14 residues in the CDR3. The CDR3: CAITTGTGSTEAFF. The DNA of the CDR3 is TGTGCCATCACGACCGGGACAGGGAGTACTGAAGCTTTCTTT.

The CDR3 DNA is TGCAGCGTTGCAGGGAGTAACGAAAAATCCTACGAGCAGTACTTC. As protein: CSVAGSNEKSYEQYF. The rearrangement uses TRBV29-1 and TRBJ2-7; the D call may be TRBD1 or TRBD2 (5 bases each). Trimming removed 4 bases from V and 1 base from J, with 17 bases in between. The germline V gene encodes CDR1 SQVTM and CDR2 ANQGSEA. The CDR3 is made up of 15 amino acids.

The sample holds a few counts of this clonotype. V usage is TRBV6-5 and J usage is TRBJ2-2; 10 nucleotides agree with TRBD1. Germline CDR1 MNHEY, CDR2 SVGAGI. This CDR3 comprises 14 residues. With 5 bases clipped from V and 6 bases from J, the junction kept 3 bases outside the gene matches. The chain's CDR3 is CASSLDRGAGELFF. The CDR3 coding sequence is TGTGCCAGCAGTCTGGACAGGGGGGCCGGGGAGCTGTTTTTT.

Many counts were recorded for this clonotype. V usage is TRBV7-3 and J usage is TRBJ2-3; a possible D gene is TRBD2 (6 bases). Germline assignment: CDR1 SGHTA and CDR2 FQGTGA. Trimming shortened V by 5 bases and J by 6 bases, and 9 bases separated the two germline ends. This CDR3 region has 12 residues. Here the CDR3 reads CASSVAGDTQYF. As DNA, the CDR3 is TGTGCCAGCAGCGTGGCGGGGGATACGCAGTATTTT.

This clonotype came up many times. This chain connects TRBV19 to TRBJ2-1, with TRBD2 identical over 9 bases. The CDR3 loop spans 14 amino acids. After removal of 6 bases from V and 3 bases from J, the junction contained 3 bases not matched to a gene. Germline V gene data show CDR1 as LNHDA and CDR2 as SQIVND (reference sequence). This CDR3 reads CASRASGIYNEQFF. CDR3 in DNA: TGTGCCAGTAGGGCTAGCGGGATCTACAATGAGCAGTTCTTC.

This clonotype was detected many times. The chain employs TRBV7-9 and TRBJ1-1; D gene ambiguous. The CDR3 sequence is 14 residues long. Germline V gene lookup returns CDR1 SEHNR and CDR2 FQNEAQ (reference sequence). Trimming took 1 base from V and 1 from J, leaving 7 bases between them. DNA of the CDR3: TGTGCCAGCAGCTTAGTAGCAGCGAACACTGAAGCTTTCTTT. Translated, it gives CASSLVAANTEAFF.

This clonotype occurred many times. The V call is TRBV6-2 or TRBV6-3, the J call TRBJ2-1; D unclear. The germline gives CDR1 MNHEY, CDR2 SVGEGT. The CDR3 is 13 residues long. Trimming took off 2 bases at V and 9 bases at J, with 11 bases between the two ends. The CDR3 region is CASSYPIEPEQFF. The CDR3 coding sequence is TGTGCCAGCAGTTACCCAATAGAGCCTGAGCAGTTCTTC.

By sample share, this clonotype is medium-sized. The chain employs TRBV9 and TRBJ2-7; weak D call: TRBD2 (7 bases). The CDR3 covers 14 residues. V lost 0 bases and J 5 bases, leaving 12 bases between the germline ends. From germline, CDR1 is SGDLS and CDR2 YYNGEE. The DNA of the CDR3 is TGTGCCAGCAGCGTAGCGCGGGGGCCCAACGAGCAGTACTTC. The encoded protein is CASSVARGPNEQYF.